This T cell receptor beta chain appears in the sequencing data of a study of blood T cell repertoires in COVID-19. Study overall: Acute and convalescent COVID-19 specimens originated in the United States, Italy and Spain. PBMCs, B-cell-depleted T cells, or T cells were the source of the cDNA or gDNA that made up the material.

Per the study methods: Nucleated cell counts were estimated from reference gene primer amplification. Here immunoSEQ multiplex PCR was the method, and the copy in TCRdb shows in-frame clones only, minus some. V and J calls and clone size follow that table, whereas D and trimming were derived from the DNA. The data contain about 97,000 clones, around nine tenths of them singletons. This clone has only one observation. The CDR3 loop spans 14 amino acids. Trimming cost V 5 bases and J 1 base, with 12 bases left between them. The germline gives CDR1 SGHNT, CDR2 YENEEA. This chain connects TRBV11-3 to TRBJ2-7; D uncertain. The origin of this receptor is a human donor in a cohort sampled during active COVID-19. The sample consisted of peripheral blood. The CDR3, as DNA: TGTGCCAGCAGCAAAGAGGTTAATTCCTACGAGCAGTACTTC. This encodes CASSKEVNSYEQYF.